The TCR beta chain under discussion was sequenced for a study of CD8 T cells in Susac syndrome. RNA in amounts of about 0.5 to 1 ug was reverse transcribed with random hexamers. From the immunoSEQ multiplex PCR reads, TCRdb called clonotypes with MiXCR, one entry per CDR3 protein. Found here are approximately 300,000 distinct CDR3 sequences, approximately 91% of them singletons; the top ten hold 0.18%. The count of this clonotype is one. Germline V CDR1 and CDR2: LGHNA, YSLEER. V was pared by 0 bases and J by 3 bases, with 9 bases between. The CDR3 has 15 residues. The rearrangement joins TRBV4-3 to TRBJ1-5; D not certain. The sequence derives from a human donor with multiple sclerosis. Material: CD8+ T cells from PBMCs. As DNA, the CDR3 is TGCGCCAGCAGCCAAGAGGCCGGCCACAATCAGCCCCAGCATTTT. Translation gives CASSQEAGHNQPQHF.